This TCR beta chain was retrieved from a study of CD8 T cells in Susac syndrome. The ends were cut back, 4 bases at V and 8 bases at J, with 14 bases in the middle. CDR1 and CDR2 (germline): GTSNPN, SVGIG (reference sequence). The CDR3 has 13 amino acids. Random hexamers were used to reverse transcribe the RNA input (about 0.5 to 1 ug). The method of amplification for TCR beta CDR3 was immunoSEQ multiplex PCR, covering 54 Vbeta and 13 Jbeta. TCRdb fed the immunoSEQ multiplex PCR reads into MiXCR, producing one record per CDR3 protein. The data contain approximately 71,000 distinct CDR3 sequences, 96% of them singletons. TCR beta sequencing covered blood CD8+ and CD4+ T cells. Multiple sclerosis controls were treatment-naive patients with stable or active relapsing-remitting disease.

The chain joins TRBV30 to TRBJ1-4, with a weak D call TRBD1 (5 bases). Sequences were obtained from CD4+ T cells from PBMCs. This clonotype was sampled from a human donor with multiple sclerosis. The CDR3 DNA reads TGTGCCTGGATTGGAGGGCCAGGGGAAAAACTGTTTTTT. Residues: CAWIGGPGEKLFF.